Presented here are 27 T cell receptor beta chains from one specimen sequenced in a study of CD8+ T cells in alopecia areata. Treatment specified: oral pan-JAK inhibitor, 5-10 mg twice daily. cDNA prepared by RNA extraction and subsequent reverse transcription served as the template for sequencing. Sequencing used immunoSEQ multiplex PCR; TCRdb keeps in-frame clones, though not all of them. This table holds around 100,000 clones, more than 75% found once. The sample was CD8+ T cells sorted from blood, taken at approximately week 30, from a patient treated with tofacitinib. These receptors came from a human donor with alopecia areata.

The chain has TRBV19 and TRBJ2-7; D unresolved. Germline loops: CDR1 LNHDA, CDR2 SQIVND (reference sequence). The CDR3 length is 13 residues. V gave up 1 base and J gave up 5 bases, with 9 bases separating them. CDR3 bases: TGTGCCAGTAGTATAGGCGATTGGAACGAGCAGTACTTC. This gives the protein CASSIGDWNEQYF.

CDR3 bases: TGTGCCAGTAGTATTGAGGGGCACAATCAGCCCCAGCATTTT. This encodes CASSIEGHNQPQHF. The chain carries TRBV19 and TRBJ1-5; the D gene is possibly TRBD1 (5 bases). Per germline, CDR1 LNHDA and CDR2 SQIVND (reference sequence). CDR3 length: 14 residues. V gave up 3 bases and J gave up 3 bases, with 9 bases separating them.

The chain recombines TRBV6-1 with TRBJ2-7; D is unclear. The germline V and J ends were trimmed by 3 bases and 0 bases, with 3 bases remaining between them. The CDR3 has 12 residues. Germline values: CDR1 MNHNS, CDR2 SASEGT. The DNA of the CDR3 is TGTGCCAGCAGTGACCGCTCCTACGAGCAGTACTTC. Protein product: CASSDRSYEQYF.

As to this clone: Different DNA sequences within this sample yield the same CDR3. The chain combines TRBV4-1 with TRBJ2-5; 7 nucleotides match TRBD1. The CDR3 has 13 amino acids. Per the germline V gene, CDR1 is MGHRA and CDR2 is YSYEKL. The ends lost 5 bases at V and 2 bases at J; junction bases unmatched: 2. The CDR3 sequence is CASSSTGQETQYF. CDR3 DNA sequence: TGCGCCAGCAGCTCGACAGGGCAAGAGACCCAGTACTTC.

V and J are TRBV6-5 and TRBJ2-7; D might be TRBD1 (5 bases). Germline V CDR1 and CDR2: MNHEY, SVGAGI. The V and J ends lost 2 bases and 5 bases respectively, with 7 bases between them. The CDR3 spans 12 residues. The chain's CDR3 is CASSYDSNEQYF. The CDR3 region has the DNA TGTGCCAGCAGTTACGACAGCAACGAGCAGTACTTC.

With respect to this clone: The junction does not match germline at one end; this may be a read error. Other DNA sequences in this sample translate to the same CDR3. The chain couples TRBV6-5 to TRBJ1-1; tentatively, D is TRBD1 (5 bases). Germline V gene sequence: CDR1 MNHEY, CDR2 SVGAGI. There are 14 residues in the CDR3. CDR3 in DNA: TGTGCCAGCAGTCCAATCCAGGAGGACACTGAAGCCTTCTTT. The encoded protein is CASSPIQEDTEAFF.

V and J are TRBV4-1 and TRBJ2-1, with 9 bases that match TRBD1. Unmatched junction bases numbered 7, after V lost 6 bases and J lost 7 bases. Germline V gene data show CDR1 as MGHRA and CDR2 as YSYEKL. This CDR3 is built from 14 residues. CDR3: CASRQDRGLNEQFF. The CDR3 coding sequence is TGCGCCAGCAGACAGGACAGGGGCTTGAATGAGCAGTTCTTC.

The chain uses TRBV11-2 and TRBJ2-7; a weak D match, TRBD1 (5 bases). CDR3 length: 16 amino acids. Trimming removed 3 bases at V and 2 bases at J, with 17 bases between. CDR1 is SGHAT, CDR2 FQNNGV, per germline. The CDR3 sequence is CASSLESSGPAYEQYF. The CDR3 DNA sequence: TGTGCCAGCAGCTTGGAAAGCTCAGGGCCGGCCTACGAGCAGTACTTC.

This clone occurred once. The CDR3 sequence is CASSFGQGGFDEQYF. The DNA for the CDR3 is TGTGCCAGCAGCTTCGGACAGGGGGGTTTCGACGAGCAGTACTTC. V and J are TRBV7-3 and TRBJ2-7; TRBD1 matches at 10 bases. Germline V gives CDR1 SGHTA, CDR2 FQGTGA. The CDR3 sequence is 15 residues long. The junction had 7 bases not matched to a gene; V was cut back by 3 bases and J by 5 bases.

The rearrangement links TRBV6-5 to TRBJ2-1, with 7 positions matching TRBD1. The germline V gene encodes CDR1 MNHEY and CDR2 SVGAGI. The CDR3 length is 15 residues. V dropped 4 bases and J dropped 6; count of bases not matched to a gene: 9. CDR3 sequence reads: CASSSTLTGRNEQFF. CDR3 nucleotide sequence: TGTGCCAGCAGTTCCACACTGACAGGGCGCAATGAGCAGTTCTTC.

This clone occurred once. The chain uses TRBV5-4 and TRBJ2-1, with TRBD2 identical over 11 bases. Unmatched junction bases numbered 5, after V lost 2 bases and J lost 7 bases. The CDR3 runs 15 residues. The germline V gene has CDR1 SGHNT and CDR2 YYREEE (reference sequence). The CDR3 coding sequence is TGTGCCAGCAGCTTAAGGCTAGCGGGGGGAAATGAGCAGTTCTTC. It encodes CASSLRLAGGNEQFF.

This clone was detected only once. As DNA, the CDR3 is TGTGCCAGCCGGAGGACAGATACGCAGTATTTT. It specifies CASRRTDTQYF. This chain uses TRBV6-1 with TRBJ2-3, with a weak D call TRBD2 (5 bases). The CDR3 totals 11 residues. Trimming left V 8 bases short and J 3 bases short, with 6 bases between. Germline CDR1 reads MNHNS; CDR2 reads SASEGT.

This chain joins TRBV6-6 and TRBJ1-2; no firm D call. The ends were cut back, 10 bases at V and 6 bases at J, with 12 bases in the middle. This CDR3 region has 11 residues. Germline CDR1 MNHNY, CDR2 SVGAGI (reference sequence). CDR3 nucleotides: TGTGCCATCTATACCCCAGATGGCTACACCTTC. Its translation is CAIYTPDGYTF.

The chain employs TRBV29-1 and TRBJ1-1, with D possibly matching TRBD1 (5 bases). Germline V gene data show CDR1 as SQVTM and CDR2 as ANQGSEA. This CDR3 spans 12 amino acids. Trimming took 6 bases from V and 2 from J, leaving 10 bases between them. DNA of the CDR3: TGCAGCGTCGTTGACAGAAACACTGAAGCTTTCTTT. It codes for CSVVDRNTEAFF.

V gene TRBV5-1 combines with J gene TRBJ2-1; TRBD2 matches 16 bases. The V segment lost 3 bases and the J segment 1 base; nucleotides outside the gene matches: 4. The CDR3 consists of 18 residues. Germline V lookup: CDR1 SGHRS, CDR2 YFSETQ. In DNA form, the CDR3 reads TGCGCCAGCAGCTGGGGACTAGCGGGAGGGCGGTCCTACAATGAGCAGTTCTTC. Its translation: CASSWGLAGGRSYNEQFF. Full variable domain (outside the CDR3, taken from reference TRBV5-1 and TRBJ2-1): KAGVTQTPRYLIKTRGQQVTLSCSPISGHRSVSWYQQTPGQGLQFLFEYFSETQRNKGNFPGRFSGRQFSNSRSEMNVSTLELGDSALYLCASSWGLAGGRSYNEQFFGPGTRLTVL.

CDR3 in amino acids: CASSPSAGVTYEQYF. Written as DNA, the CDR3 is TGTGCCAGCAGCCCCTCGGCAGGCGTAACCTACGAGCAGTACTTC. The V and J genes are TRBV7-9 and TRBJ2-7; D is unresolved. This CDR3 region has 15 residues. Trimming left V 5 bases short and J 2 bases short, with 16 bases between. Germline assignment: CDR1 SEHNR and CDR2 FQNEAQ (reference sequence).

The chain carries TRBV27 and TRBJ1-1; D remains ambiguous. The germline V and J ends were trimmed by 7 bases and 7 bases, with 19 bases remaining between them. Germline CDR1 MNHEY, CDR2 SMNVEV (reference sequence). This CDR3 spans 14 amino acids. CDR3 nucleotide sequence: TGTGCCAGCATTCACTCCGGGGTACAAAATGAAGCTTTCTTT. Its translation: CASIHSGVQNEAFF.

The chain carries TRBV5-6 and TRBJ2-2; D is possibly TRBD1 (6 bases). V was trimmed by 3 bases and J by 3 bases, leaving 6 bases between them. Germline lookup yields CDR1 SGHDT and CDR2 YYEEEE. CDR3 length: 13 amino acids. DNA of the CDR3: TGTGCCAGCAGCTCAGGGGACACCGGGGAGCTGTTTTTT. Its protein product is CASSSGDTGELFF.

This chain's CDR3 is CASSLGAHEQYF. The CDR3 region has the DNA TGTGCCAGCAGCTTAGGGGCCCACGAGCAGTACTTC. This sequence joins TRBV13 and TRBJ2-7; D is uncertain. This CDR3 has 12 residues. The ends were cut back, 0 bases at V and 5 bases at J, with 5 bases in the middle. Germline V lookup: CDR1 PRHDT, CDR2 FYEKMQ (reference sequence).

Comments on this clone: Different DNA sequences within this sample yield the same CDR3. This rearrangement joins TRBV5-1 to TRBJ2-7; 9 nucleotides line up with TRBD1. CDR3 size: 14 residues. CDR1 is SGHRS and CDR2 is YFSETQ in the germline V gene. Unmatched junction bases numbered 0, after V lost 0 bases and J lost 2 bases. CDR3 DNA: TGCGCCAGCAGCTTGGGGACAGGGGCCTACGAGCAGTACTTC. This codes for CASSLGTGAYEQYF.

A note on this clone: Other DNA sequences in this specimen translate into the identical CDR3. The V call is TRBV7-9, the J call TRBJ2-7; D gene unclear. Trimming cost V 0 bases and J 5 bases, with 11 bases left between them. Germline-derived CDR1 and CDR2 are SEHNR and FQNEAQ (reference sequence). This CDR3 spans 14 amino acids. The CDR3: CASSLALGLNEQYF. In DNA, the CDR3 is TGTGCCAGCAGCTTAGCGTTAGGGCTGAACGAGCAGTACTTC.

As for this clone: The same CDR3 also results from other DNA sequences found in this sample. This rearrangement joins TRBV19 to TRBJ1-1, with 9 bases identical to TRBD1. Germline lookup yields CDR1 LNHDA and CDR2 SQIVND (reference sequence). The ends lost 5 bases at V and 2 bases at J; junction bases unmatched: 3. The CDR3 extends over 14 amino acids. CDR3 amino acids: CASSLGQGNTEAFF. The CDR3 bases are TGTGCCAGTAGTTTGGGACAGGGAAACACTGAAGCTTTCTTT.

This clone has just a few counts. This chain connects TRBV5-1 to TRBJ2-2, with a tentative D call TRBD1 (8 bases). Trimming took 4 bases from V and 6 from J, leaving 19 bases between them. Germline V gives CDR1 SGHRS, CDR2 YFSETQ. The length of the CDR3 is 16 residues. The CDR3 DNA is TGCGCCAGCAGCCCGACAGGGGAGGGGATCGCCGGGGAGCTGTTTTTT. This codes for CASSPTGEGIAGELFF.

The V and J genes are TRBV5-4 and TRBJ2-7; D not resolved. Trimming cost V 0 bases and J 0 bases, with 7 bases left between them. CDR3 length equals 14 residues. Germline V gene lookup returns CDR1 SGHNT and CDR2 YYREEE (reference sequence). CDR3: CASSLGESSYEQYF. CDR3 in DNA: TGTGCCAGCAGCTTGGGGGAAAGCTCCTACGAGCAGTACTTC.

The CDR3 region has the DNA TGTGCCAGCCTCGCCAAGACAGGGGAAAACGAGCAGTACTTC. Amino acids: CASLAKTGENEQYF. The rearrangement joins TRBV2 to TRBJ2-7; TRBD1 matches 8 bases. Trimming took 8 bases from V and 5 from J; bases not matched to a gene: 11. The germline gives CDR1 SNHLY, CDR2 FYNNEI. The CDR3 is 14 amino acids.

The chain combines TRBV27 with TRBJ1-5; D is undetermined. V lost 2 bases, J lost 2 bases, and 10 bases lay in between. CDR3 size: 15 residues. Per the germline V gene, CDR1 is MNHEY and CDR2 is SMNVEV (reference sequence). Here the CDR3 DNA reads TGTGCCAGCAGTTTACGAGGGAGTCGCAATCAGCCCCAGCATTTT. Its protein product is CASSLRGSRNQPQHF.

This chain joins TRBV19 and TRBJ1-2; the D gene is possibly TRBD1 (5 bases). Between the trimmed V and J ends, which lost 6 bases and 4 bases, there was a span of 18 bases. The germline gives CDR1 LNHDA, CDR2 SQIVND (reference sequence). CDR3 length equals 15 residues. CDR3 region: CASSSAGTASYGYTF. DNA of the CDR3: TGTGCCAGTAGCTCGGCGGGGACGGCAAGCTATGGCTACACCTTC.